This TCR beta chain was sequenced for a study of blood T cell repertoires in COVID-19. Study-level background: The study drew acute and convalescent COVID-19 samples from the United States, Italy and Spain.

Trimming left V 5 bases short and J 5 bases short, with 13 bases between. The CDR3 covers 13 residues. Germline V gene data show CDR1 as MNHEY and CDR2 as SVGAGI. Measured with immunoSEQ multiplex PCR; TCRdb has only the in-frame clones, and not every one. The sample has 250,000 to 350,000 clones; around 87% are singletons. This clonotype was obtained from a woman aged 45 to 65 who had recovered from COVID-19. Material for sequencing was peripheral blood. The chain carries TRBV6-5 and TRBJ2-7; D might be TRBD2 (5 bases). CDR3 DNA sequence: TGTGCCAGCAGTCGCCCGGGTAGCGACGAGCAGTACTTC. Translation: CASSRPGSDEQYF.